The clone carrying this T cell receptor (beta chain) was seen a handful of times. Treatment indicated: oral pan-JAK inhibitor, 5-10 mg twice daily. These data belong to a study of CD8+ T cells in alopecia areata. Extraction and reverse transcription of RNA yielded cDNA as the sequencing template. The protocol was immunoSEQ multiplex PCR, while the TCRdb copy is restricted to in-frame clones and leaves out a portion. This table has more than 200,000 clones, approximately 45% appearing once. This clonotype was sampled from a human donor with alopecia areata. The specimen was CD4+ T cells sorted from blood, collected at approximately week 36, from a patient treated with tofacitinib.

CDR3 sequence (DNA): TGTGCCAGCAGCCGACAGGGGAACTATGGCTACACCTTC. It yields the protein CASSRQGNYGYTF. The V call is TRBV7-2, the J call TRBJ1-2; TRBD1 agrees at 8 bases. Germline CDR1 is SGHTA and CDR2 is FQGNSA. The ends lost 5 bases at V and 2 bases at J; junction bases unmatched: 1. The CDR3 extends over 13 amino acids. Filled out from reference TRBV7-2 and TRBJ1-2, the complete variable domain reads GAGVSQSPSNKVTEKGKDVELRCDPISGHTALYWYRQSLGQGLEFLIYFQGNSAPDKSGLPSDRFSAERTGGSVSTLTIQRTQQEDSAVYLCASSRQGNYGYTFGSGTRLTVV.